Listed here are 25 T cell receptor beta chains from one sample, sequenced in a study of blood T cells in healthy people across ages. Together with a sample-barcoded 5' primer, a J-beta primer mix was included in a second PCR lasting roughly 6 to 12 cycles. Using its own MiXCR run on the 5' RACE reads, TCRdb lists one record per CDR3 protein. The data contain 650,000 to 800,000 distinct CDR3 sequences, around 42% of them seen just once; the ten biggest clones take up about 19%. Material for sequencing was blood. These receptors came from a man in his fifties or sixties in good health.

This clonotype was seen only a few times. The CDR3 DNA sequence: TGTGCCAGCAGTCCGATAACAGGGGTAGGCTATGGCTACACCTTC. It translates to CASSPITGVGYGYTF. The rearrangement joins TRBV12-3 or TRBV12-4 to TRBJ1-2, with 7 nucleotides matching TRBD1. Germline trimming cut 5 bases from V and 4 bases from J; bases unmatched to any gene: 10. The CDR3 consists of 15 residues.

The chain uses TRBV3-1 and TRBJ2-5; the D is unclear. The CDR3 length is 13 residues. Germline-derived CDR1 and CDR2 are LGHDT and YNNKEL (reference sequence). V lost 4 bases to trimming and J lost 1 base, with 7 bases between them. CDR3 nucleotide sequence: TGTGCCAGCAGCCCCGTCTTCCAAGAGACCCAGTACTTC. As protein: CASSPVFQETQYF.

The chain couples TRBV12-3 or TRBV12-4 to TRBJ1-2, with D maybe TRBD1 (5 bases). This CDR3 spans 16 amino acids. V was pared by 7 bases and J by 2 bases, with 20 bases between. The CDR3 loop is CASTIGALSRNYGYTF. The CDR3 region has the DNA TGTGCCAGCACTATAGGGGCTCTAAGCAGGAACTATGGCTACACCTTC.

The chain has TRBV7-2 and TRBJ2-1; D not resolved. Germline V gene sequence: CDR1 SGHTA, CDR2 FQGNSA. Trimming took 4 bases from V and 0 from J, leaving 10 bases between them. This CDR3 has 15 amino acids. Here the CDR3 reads CASSWGTVSYNEQFF. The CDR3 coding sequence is TGTGCCAGCAGCTGGGGTACGGTCTCCTACAATGAGCAGTTCTTC.

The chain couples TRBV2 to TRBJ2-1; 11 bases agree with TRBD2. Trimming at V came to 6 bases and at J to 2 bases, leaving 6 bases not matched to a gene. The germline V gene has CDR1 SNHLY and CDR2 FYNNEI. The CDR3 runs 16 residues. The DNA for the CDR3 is TGTGCCAGCAGGCCCGGGACTAGCGGCCCCTACAATGAGCAGTTCTTC. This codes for CASRPGTSGPYNEQFF.

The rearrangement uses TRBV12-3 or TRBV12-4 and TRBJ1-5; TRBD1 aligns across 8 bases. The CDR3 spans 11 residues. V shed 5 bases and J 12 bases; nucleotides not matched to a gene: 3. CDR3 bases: TGTGCCAGCAGTGACAGGGGATACCAGCATTTT. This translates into CASSDRGYQHF.

In DNA, the CDR3 is TGTGCCAGCAGCCAAGTCCGGGTCCGATCTGGGGCCAACGTCCTGACTTTC. It codes for CASSQVRVRSGANVLTF. V gene TRBV14 combines with J gene TRBJ2-6, with no clear D. Trimming took off 1 base at V and 1 base at J, with 11 bases between the two ends. CDR1 and CDR2 from the germline V gene are SGHDN and FVKESK. CDR3 length equals 17 residues. Full variable domain (rest looked up from reference TRBV14 and TRBJ2-6): EAGVTQFPSHSVIEKGQTVTLRCDPISGHDNLYWYRRVMGKEIKFLLHFVKESKQDESGMPNNRFLAERTGGTYSTLKVQPAELEDSGVYFCASSQVRVRSGANVLTFGAGSRLTVL.

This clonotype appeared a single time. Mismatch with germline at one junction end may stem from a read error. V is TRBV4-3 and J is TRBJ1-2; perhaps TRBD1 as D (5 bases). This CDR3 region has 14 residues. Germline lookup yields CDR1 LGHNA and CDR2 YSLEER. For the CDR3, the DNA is TGCGCCAGCAGCCAAGATTTCGGGGCTTTTGGCTACACTTTC. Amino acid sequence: CASSQDFGAFGYTF.

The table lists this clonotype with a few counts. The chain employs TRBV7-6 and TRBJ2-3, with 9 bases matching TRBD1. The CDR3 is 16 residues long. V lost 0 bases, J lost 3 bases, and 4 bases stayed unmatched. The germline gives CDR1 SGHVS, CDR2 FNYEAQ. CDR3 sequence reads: CASSLAGQGSTDTQYF. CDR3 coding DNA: TGTGCCAGCAGCTTAGCGGGACAGGGATCGACAGATACGCAGTATTTT.

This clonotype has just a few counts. The CDR3: CASSLWDRESEQYF. CDR3 nucleotide sequence: TGTGCCAGCAGCCTCTGGGACAGGGAAAGCGAGCAGTACTTC. The rearrangement links TRBV7-2 to TRBJ2-7; TRBD1 matches 9 bases. CDR3 length equals 14 residues. The V and J ends lost 5 bases and 6 bases, in that order; junction bases with no gene match: 8. CDR1 and CDR2 from the germline V gene are SGHTA and FQGNSA. The entire variable domain, with the rest obtained from reference TRBV7-2 and TRBJ2-7, is as follows: GAGVSQSPSNKVTEKGKDVELRCDPISGHTALYWYRQSLGQGLEFLIYFQGNSAPDKSGLPSDRFSAERTGGSVSTLTIQRTQQEDSAVYLCASSLWDRESEQYFGPGTRLTVT.

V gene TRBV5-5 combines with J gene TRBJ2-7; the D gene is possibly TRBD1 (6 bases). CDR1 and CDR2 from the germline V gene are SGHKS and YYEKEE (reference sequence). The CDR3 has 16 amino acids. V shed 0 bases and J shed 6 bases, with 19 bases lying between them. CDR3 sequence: CASSLARQGYPSEQYF. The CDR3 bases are TGTGCCAGCAGCTTGGCCCGGCAGGGGTATCCTTCCGAGCAGTACTTC.

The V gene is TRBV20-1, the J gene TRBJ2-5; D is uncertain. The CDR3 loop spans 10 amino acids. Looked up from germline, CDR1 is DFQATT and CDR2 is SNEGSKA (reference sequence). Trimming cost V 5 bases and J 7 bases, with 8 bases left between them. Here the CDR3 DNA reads TGCAGTGCTCTTAAGAGGACCCAGTACTTC. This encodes CSALKRTQYF.

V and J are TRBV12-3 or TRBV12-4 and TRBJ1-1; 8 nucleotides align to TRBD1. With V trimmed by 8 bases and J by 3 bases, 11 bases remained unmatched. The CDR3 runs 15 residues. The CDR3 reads CASGGQGPYYTEAFF. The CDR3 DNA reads TGTGCCAGCGGAGGACAGGGCCCCTATTACACTGAAGCTTTCTTT.

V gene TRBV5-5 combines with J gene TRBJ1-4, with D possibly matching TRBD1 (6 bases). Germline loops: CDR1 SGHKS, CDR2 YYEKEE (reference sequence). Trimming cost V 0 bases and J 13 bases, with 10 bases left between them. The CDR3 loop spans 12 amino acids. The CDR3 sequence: CASSLEGVRLFF. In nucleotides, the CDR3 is TGTGCCAGCAGCTTGGAGGGGGTACGACTGTTTTTT. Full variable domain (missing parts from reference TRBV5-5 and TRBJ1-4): DAGVTQSPTHLIKTRGQQVTLRCSPISGHKSVSWYQQVLGQGPQFIFQYYEKEERGRGNFPDRFSARQFPNYSSELNVNALLLGDSALYLCASSLEGVRLFFGSGTQLSVL.

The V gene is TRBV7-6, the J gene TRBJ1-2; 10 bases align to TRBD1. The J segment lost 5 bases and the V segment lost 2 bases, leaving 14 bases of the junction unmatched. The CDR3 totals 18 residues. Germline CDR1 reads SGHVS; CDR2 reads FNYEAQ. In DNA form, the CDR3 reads TGTGCCAGCAGCTTATTTGACAGGGGGCATGTATCCCCATATGGCTACACCTTC. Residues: CASSLFDRGHVSPYGYTF.

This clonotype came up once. CDR3 region: CSARDLKGQPQHF. The CDR3, as DNA: TGCAGTGCTAGGGATTTGAAGGGTCAGCCCCAGCATTTT. The rearrangement uses TRBV20-1 and TRBJ1-5; no reliable D call. The CDR3 runs to 13 residues. Trimming removed 3 bases at V and 6 bases at J, with 12 bases between. The V gene's germline CDR1 is DFQATT and CDR2 SNEGSKA (reference sequence).

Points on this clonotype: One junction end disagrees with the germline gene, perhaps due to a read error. CDR3 sequence reads: CGSSLGPLVTYNEQFF. The CDR3 DNA follows: TGTGGCAGCAGCTTAGGCCCCCTAGTGACCTACAATGAGCAGTTCTTC. The chain is built from TRBV7-2 and TRBJ2-1; D is ambiguous. Germline assignment: CDR1 SGHTA and CDR2 FQGNSA. This CDR3 contains 16 residues. The full variable domain, rest sourced from reference TRBV7-2 and TRBJ2-1, is GAGVSQSPSNKVTEKGKDVELRCDPISGHTALYWYRQSLGQGLEFLIYFQGNSAPDKSGLPSDRFSAERTGGSVSTLTIQRTQQEDSAVYLCGSSLGPLVTYNEQFFGPGTRLTVL.

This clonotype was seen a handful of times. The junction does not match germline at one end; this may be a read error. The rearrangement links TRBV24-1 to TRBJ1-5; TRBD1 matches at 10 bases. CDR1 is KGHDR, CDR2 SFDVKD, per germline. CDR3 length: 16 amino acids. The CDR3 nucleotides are TGTGCCACCAGTGACCCCAAGACAGGGGGCAACCAGCCCCAGCATTTT. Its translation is CATSDPKTGGNQPQHF.

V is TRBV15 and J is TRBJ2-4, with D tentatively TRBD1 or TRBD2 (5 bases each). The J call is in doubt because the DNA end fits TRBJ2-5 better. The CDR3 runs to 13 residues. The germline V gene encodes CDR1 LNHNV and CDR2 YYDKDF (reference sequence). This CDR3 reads CATSWGPQETQYF. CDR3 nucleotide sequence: TGTGCCACCAGTTGGGGACCGCAAGAGACCCAGTACTTC.

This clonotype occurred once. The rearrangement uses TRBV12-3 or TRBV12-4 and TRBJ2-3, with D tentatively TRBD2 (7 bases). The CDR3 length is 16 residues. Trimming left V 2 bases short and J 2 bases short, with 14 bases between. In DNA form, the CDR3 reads TGTGCCAGCAGTTTAACATGGGGGGGCCACACAGATACGCAGTATTTT. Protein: CASSLTWGGHTDTQYF.

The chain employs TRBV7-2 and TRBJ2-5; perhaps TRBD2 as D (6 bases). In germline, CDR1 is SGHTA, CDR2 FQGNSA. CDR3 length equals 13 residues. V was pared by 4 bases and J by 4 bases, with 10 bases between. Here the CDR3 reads CASSSDYPETQYF. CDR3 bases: TGTGCCAGCAGCTCGGACTATCCAGAGACCCAGTACTTC. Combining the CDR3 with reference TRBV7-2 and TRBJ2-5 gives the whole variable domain GAGVSQSPSNKVTEKGKDVELRCDPISGHTALYWYRQSLGQGLEFLIYFQGNSAPDKSGLPSDRFSAERTGGSVSTLTIQRTQQEDSAVYLCASSSDYPETQYFGPGTRLLVL.

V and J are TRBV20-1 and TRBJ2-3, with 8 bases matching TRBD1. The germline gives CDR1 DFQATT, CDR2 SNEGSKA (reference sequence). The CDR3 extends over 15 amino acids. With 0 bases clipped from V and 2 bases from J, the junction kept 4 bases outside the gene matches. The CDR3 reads CSARDPRGHTDTQYF. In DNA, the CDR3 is TGCAGTGCTAGAGATCCCAGGGGGCACACAGATACGCAGTATTTT.

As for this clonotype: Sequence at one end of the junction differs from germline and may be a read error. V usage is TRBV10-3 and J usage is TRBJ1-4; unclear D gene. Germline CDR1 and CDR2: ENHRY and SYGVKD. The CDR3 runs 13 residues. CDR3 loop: CAVSESWSEKLFF. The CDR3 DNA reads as TGTGCCGTCAGTGAGTCTTGGAGTGAAAAACTGTTTTTT.

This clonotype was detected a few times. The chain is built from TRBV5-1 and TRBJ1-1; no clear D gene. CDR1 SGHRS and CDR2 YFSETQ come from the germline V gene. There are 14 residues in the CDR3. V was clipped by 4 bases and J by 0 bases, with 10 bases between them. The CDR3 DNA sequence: TGCGCCAGCAGCCAAAGCCCCATGAACACTGAAGCTTTCTTT. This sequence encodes CASSQSPMNTEAFF.

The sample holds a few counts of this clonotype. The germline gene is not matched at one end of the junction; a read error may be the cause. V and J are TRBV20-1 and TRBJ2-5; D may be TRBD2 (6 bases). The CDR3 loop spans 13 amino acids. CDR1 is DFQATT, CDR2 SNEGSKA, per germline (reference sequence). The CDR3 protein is CSARGGVQETQYF. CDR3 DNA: TGCAGTGCGAGAGGAGGGGTCCAAGAGACCCAGTACTTC.